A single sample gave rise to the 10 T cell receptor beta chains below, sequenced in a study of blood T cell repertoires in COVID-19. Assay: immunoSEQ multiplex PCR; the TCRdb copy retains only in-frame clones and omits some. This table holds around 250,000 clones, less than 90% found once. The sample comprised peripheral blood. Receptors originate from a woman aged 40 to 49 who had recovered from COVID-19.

As DNA, the CDR3 is TGCGCCAGCAGCTTGGGACTAGCGGGGGCTAGCACAGATACGCAGTATTTT. Its protein product is CASSLGLAGASTDTQYF. V gene TRBV5-1 combines with J gene TRBJ2-3; 12 bases are shared with TRBD2. The CDR3 covers 17 residues. Germline values: CDR1 SGHRS, CDR2 YFSETQ. Losses at the gene ends were 0 bases for V and 0 bases for J; bases not matched to a gene: 2.

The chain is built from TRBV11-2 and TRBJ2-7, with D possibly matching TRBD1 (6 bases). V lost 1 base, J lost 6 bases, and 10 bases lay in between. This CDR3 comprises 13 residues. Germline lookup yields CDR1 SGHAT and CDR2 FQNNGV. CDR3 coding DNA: TGTGCCAGCAGCTTAGTGCAGGGGTCCGAGCAGTACTTC. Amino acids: CASSLVQGSEQYF.

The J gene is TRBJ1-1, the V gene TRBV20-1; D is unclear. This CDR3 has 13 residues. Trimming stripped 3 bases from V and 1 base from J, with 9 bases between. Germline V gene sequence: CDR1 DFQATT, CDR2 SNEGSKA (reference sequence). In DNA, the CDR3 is TGCAGTGCTAGTCGAAGAGGGAACACTGAAGCTTTCTTT. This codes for CSASRRGNTEAFF.

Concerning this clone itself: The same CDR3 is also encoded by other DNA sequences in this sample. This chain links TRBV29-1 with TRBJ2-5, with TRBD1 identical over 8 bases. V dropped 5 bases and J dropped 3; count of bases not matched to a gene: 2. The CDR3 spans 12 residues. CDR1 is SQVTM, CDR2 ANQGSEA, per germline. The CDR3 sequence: CSVSGGEETQYF. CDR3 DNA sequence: TGCAGCGTTTCAGGGGGCGAAGAGACCCAGTACTTC.

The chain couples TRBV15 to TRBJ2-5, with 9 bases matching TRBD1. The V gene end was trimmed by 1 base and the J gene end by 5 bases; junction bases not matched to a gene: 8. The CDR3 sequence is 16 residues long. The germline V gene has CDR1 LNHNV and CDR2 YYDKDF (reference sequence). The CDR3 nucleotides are TGTGCCACCAGCAGAGTACCTGGACAGGGGATGGAGACCCAGTACTTC. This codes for CATSRVPGQGMETQYF. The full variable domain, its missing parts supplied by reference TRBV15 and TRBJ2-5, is DAMVIQNPRYQVTQFGKPVTLSCSQTLNHNVMYWYQQKSSQAPKLLFHYYDKDFNNEADTPDNFQSRRPNTSFCFLDIRSPGLGDTAMYLCATSRVPGQGMETQYFGPGTRLLVL.

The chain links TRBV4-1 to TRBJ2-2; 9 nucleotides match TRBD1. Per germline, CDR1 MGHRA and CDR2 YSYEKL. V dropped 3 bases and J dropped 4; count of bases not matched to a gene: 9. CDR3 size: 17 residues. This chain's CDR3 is CASSHLTGGAVTGELFF. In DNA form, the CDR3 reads TGCGCCAGCAGCCACCTAACAGGGGGCGCGGTCACCGGGGAGCTGTTTTTT.

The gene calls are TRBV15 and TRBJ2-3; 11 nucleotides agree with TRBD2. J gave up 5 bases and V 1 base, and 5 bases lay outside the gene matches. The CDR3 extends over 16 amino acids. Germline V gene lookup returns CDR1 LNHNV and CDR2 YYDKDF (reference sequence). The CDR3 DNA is TGTGCCACCAGCAGAGTAGCGGGGGGGCTTGAAGATACGCAGTATTTT. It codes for CATSRVAGGLEDTQYF.

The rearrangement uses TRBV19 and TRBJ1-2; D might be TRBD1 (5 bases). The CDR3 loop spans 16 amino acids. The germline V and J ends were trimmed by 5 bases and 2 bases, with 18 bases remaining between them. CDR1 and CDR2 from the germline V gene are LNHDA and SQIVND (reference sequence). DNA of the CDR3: TGTGCCAGTAGTCCCCTCTCGGGGGGGATGAACTATGGCTACACCTTC. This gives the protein CASSPLSGGMNYGYTF.

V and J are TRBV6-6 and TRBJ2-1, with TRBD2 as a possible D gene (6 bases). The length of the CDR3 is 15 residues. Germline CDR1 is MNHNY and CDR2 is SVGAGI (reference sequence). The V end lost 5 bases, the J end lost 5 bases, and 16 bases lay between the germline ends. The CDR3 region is CASSTPLARDNEQFF. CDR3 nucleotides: TGTGCCAGCAGTACCCCTCTAGCGCGGGACAATGAGCAGTTCTTC.

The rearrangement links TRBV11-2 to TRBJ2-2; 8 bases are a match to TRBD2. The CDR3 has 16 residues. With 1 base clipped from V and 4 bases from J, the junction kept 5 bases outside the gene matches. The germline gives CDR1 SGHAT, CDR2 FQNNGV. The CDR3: CASSLAGGLSTGELFF. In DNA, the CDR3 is TGTGCCAGCAGCTTAGCGGGGGGGCTTAGCACCGGGGAGCTGTTTTTT.